The rows below give T cell receptor beta chains drawn from one sample of a study of blood T cell repertoires in COVID-19. Profiled with immunoSEQ multiplex PCR; TCRdb holds only in-frame clones, not every one. The sample shows under 80,000 clones, approximately 83% of them seen only once. Sequences were obtained from peripheral blood. These receptors were taken from a woman aged 55-75 years with acute or convalescent COVID-19. Both conserved end residues are part of each CDR3. A D gene is named only where the DNA matches it firmly. Size is omitted from some rows. Given values are once, few, many or a class for expanded clones.

d_gene,j_gene,v_gene,abundance,CDR3nt,CDR3aa
TRBD1,TRBJ1-5,TRBV19,few,TGTGCCAGTAGCACCGGGACAGGGGGCGGAGGCAATCAGCCCCAGCATTTT,CASSTGTGGGGNQPQHF
NA,TRBJ1-6,TRBV10-3,NA,TGTGCCATCAGTGAGGGCAGGGTCAATTCACCCCTCCACTTT,CAISEGRVNSPLHF
TRBD2,TRBJ2-2,TRBV10-1,NA,TGCGCCAGCAGCTCGGGACTAGCCTCGAACACCGGGGAGCTGTTTTTT,CASSSGLASNTGELFF
TRBD2,TRBJ2-4,TRBV29-1,NA,TGCAGCGTTGAGGCTAGCGGAAACAAAAACATTCAGTACTTC,CSVEASGNKNIQYF
NA,TRBJ1-6,TRBV6-5,NA,TGTGCCAGCAGTTACTCGACGGGGGGTAATTCACCCCTCCACTTT,CASSYSTGGNSPLHF
NA,TRBJ1-5,TRBV6-5,once,TGTGCCAGCAAGATAACAGGGCAGCCCCAGCATTTT,CASKITGQPQHF
NA,TRBJ2-7,TRBV2,NA,TGTGCCAGCAGTGGGCGGGTGGCCTCCTACGAGCAGTACTTC,CASSGRVASYEQYF
TRBD1,TRBJ1-6,TRBV7-9,NA,TGTGCCAGCAGCTTAGCGCAGGGGGGCAGGAGCTCCTATAATTCACCCCTCCACTTT,CASSLAQGGRSSYNSPLHF
NA,TRBJ2-1,TRBV3-1/TRBV3-2,once,TGTGCCAGCAGCCCCTCGGTCAGGGGGGCCGGGAATGAGCAGTTCTTC,CASSPSVRGAGNEQFF
TRBD1,TRBJ1-2,TRBV13,NA,TGTGCCAGCAGTCCAGACAGGGGGGTGTATGGCTACACCTTC,CASSPDRGVYGYTF
NA,TRBJ1-1,TRBV5-1,NA,TGCGCCAGCAGCTCCAATTTACAGGTGAACACTGAAGCTTTCTTT,CASSSNLQVNTEAFF
NA,TRBJ2-7,TRBV5-1,once,TGCGCCAGCAGCTTGGAAGACCCAGGTCCCCTTCGTTTC,CASSLEDPGPLRF
TRBD2,TRBJ2-7,TRBV5-4,NA,TGTGCCAGCAGCTTCCGGGAGGGGGCCTACGAGCAGTACTTC,CASSFREGAYEQYF
TRBD1,TRBJ1-2,TRBV12-3/TRBV12-4,NA,TGTGCCAGCAGCCGTACAGGGGCGGATGGCTACACCTTC,CASSRTGADGYTF
NA,TRBJ1-1,TRBV5-1,NA,TGCGCCAGCAGCTTGGCGACTTCGAACACTGAAGCTTTCTTT,CASSLATSNTEAFF
NA,TRBJ1-1,TRBV19,NA,TGTGCCAGTAGTCCACAGGCTCCAAACACTGAAGCTTTCTTT,CASSPQAPNTEAFF
NA,TRBJ1-1,TRBV5-1,NA,TGCGCCAGCAGCTTCACAGGTGGCTCCCTGAACACTGAAGCTTTCTTT,CASSFTGGSLNTEAFF
TRBD1,TRBJ2-7,TRBV11-2,NA,TGTGCCAGCAGTTTCACCGGGACAGGGGGGTACGAGCAGTACTTC,CASSFTGTGGYEQYF
NA,TRBJ2-6,TRBV2,NA,TGTGCCAGCAGTAACAGTGGTGGGGCCAACGTCCTGACTTTC,CASSNSGGANVLTF
TRBD2,TRBJ2-3,TRBV9,NA,TGTGCCAGCACCCAGCGGGGGGATGCCAGCACAGATACGCAGTATTTT,CASTQRGDASTDTQYF
NA,TRBJ2-3,TRBV6-5,NA,TGTGCCAGCAGTTCGGTCACAGATACGCAGTATTTT,CASSSVTDTQYF
TRBD2,TRBJ2-7,TRBV7-2,NA,TGTGCCAGCAGCTTAGTTGCGGGGGGCAACGAGCAGTACTTC,CASSLVAGGNEQYF
NA,TRBJ1-1,TRBV6-5,once,TGTGCCAGCCCGTCGTTGGGGGGGAGGGCTGAAGCTTTCTTT,CASPSLGGRAEAFF
NA,TRBJ2-1,TRBV3-1/TRBV3-2,NA,TGTGCCAGCAGCCTCCGACAGATTGAGCAGTTCTTC,CASSLRQIEQFF
NA,TRBJ2-1,TRBV6-2/TRBV6-3,NA,TGTGCCAGCAGTTCTCTAGCGCTCTCCTACAATGAGCAGTTCTTC,CASSSLALSYNEQFF
TRBD2,TRBJ2-1,TRBV10-1,NA,TGCGCCAGCAGTGAGTCAGGGCGGGGGGGCCACAATGAGCAGTTCTTC,CASSESGRGGHNEQFF
NA,TRBJ1-6,TRBV6-4,NA,TGTGCCAGCAGTGAGGGGCAGGCCCTCTCACCCCTCCACTTT,CASSEGQALSPLHF
TRBD2,TRBJ2-2,TRBV7-2,NA,TGTGCCAGCAGCTTTAAAAGCAGCGGGGGAGAAACCGGGGAGCTGTTTTTT,CASSFKSSGGETGELFF
TRBD1,TRBJ1-1,TRBV19,few,TGTGCCAGTAGGAGACAGGGGGCATTGCGCGTGAACACTGAAGCTTTCTTT,CASRRQGALRVNTEAFF
TRBD2,TRBJ2-5,TRBV5-6,NA,TGTGCCAGCAGCGGGGCCCAGCGGGGGTGGGAGACCCAGTACTTC,CASSGAQRGWETQYF
TRBD2,TRBJ2-3,TRBV2,NA,TGTGCCAGCAGCGGACCCTCTAGCGGTCTTGATACGCAGTATTTT,CASSGPSSGLDTQYF
TRBD1,TRBJ1-1,TRBV6-1,NA,TGTGCCAGCAGTGAACGGACAGGATGGAGCACTGAAGCTTTCTTT,CASSERTGWSTEAFF
TRBD1,TRBJ1-2,TRBV4-1,once,TGCGCCAGCAGCCAAGAGACAGGGGGCACCTATGGCTACACCTTC,CASSQETGGTYGYTF
TRBD1,TRBJ1-2,TRBV27,NA,TGTGCCAGCAGTTCGCGGACAGGTACCTATGGCTACACCTTC,CASSSRTGTYGYTF
NA,TRBJ1-5,TRBV6-5,NA,TGTGCCAGCCCGAGTGACAGGCGGCCCCAGCATTTT,CASPSDRRPQHF
TRBD2,TRBJ2-1,TRBV10-3,NA,TGTGCCATCAGAAGCGGGGGGGCCGGGGATGAGCAGTTCTTC,CAIRSGGAGDEQFF